This TCR beta chain was observed in a study of T cell responses to AZD1222 COVID-19 vaccine. General study points: After the peak T cell response, and only then, were repertoires sampled. Reportedly, nearly half of unique spike TCRs recognized epitopes outside B.1.351/B.1.1.7 mutations. Spike-specific TCR breadth and depth rose after two AZD1222 doses.

Remarks on this clone: Antigen: not known.

Using immunoSEQ multiplex PCR, the repertoire was profiled, and TCRdb retains in-frame clones only, with some absent. Here the sample spans about 140,000 clones, roughly 92% being singletons. The CDR3 spans 13 residues. Deletions cut 3 bases from V and 5 bases from J, with 10 bases between. This chain connects TRBV12-3 or TRBV12-4 to TRBJ1-2, with unresolved D. The sequencing here drew on peripheral blood, taken on day 0 of AZD1222 vaccination. The clonotype originates from an adult in good health. The CDR3 spells CASSLSSLYGYTF. CDR3 in DNA: TGTGCCAGCAGTTTGTCAAGCCTTTATGGCTACACCTTC.